These 10 T cell receptor beta chains were sequenced from one sample in a study of control samples from healthy donors and cancer patients. Here immunoSEQ multiplex PCR was the method, and the copy in TCRdb shows in-frame clones only, minus some. Of around 30,000 clones in the sample, 86% were seen once. Sample: PBMCs. These receptors were taken from a woman in her thirties or forties with lung cancer.

CDR3 amino acids: CAWSVATTEAFF. DNA for the CDR3: TGTGCCTGGAGTGTAGCGACGACTGAAGCTTTCTTT. This rearrangement joins TRBV30 to TRBJ1-1; the D is unclear. Germline loops: CDR1 GTSNPN, CDR2 SVGIG (reference sequence). Trimming stripped 0 bases from V and 5 bases from J, with 7 bases between. The CDR3 contains 12 residues.

The chain is built from TRBV3-1 (or the pseudogene TRBV3-2) and TRBJ2-7; TRBD1 matches 10 bases. Germline V lookup: CDR1 LGHDT, CDR2 YNNKEL (reference sequence). The CDR3 runs to 14 residues. Germline trimming cut 2 bases from V and 5 bases from J; bases unmatched to any gene: 3. The CDR3 reads CASSQTGTGDEQYF. The CDR3 DNA is TGTGCCAGCAGCCAAACCGGGACAGGGGACGAGCAGTACTTC.

J is TRBJ2-3 and V is TRBV5-1; a weak D match, TRBD2 (5 bases). CDR3 size: 16 residues. Germline V CDR1 and CDR2: SGHRS, YFSETQ. The V end lost 6 bases, the J end lost 0 bases, and 17 bases lay between the germline ends. This CDR3 is CASTSAAISSTDTQYF. The CDR3 DNA reads TGCGCCAGCACCTCAGCGGCGATATCTAGCACAGATACGCAGTATTTT.

This clone was picked up a small number of times. This sequence joins TRBV7-9 and TRBJ2-1; maybe TRBD2 (6 bases). There are 15 residues in the CDR3. Between the trimmed V and J ends, which lost 3 bases and 6 bases, there was a span of 15 bases. The germline V gene has CDR1 SEHNR and CDR2 FQNEAQ (reference sequence). The DNA of the CDR3 is TGTGCCAGCAGCTTGACCTTGGGACTCCGCAATGAGCAGTTCTTC. Its translation: CASSLTLGLRNEQFF.

The V gene is TRBV5-1, the J gene TRBJ1-4; no clear D gene. V lost 5 bases to trimming and J lost 2 bases, with 10 bases between them. The CDR3 loop spans 14 amino acids. From germline, CDR1 is SGHRS and CDR2 YFSETQ. The CDR3 DNA is TGCGCCAGCAGGGACGGACCTACTAATGAAAAACTGTTTTTT. As protein: CASRDGPTNEKLFF.

The chain has TRBV2 and TRBJ2-2, with a weak D call TRBD1 (6 bases). Trimming took 6 bases from V and 0 from J, leaving 11 bases between them. The CDR3 covers 15 residues. The germline CDR1 and CDR2 sequences are SNHLY and FYNNEI. The CDR3 DNA reads as TGTGCCAGCAGGAGGACAGCCTCGAACACCGGGGAGCTGTTTTTT. Translating it yields CASRRTASNTGELFF.

This chain links TRBV13 with TRBJ2-3; D call uncertain. This CDR3 is built from 11 residues. The V gene's germline CDR1 is PRHDT and CDR2 FYEKMQ (reference sequence). Trimming stripped 4 bases from V and 2 bases from J, with 1 base between. CDR3 region: CASSSTDTQYF. The CDR3 bases are TGTGCCAGCAGCTCCACAGATACGCAGTATTTT.

There are a few counts of this clone. This chain links TRBV6-4 with TRBJ2-1; 8 bases fit TRBD1. The germline V gene encodes CDR1 MRHNA and CDR2 SNTAGT. J was trimmed by 3 bases and V by 0 bases; bases with no gene match: 1. This CDR3 is 15 amino acids long. For the CDR3, the DNA is TGTGCCAGCAGTGACTCAACAGGGGGCTACAATGAGCAGTTCTTC. It yields the protein CASSDSTGGYNEQFF.

This clone was seen more than once but under ten times. V usage is TRBV9 and J usage is TRBJ1-1; D unresolved. CDR3 size: 14 residues. CDR1 is SGDLS, CDR2 YYNGEE, per germline. The V gene lost 3 bases and the J gene lost 2 bases, with 11 bases spanning the gap. The CDR3 sequence is CASSAHSDNTEAFF. For the CDR3, the DNA is TGTGCCAGCAGCGCGCACAGTGACAACACTGAAGCTTTCTTT.

The CDR3 bases are TGTGCCTGGAGTGTACAGGGCAGTGCGCCCCAGCATTTT. Encoded protein: CAWSVQGSAPQHF. The V gene is TRBV30, the J gene TRBJ1-5, with D possibly being TRBD1 (6 bases). The germline gives CDR1 GTSNPN, CDR2 SVGIG (reference sequence). The ends were cut back, 0 bases at V and 9 bases at J, with 12 bases in the middle. The CDR3 sequence is 13 residues long. The full variable domain, completed using reference TRBV30 and TRBJ1-5, is SQTIHQWPATLVQPVGSPLSLECTVEGTSNPNLYWYRQAAGRGLQLLFYSVGIGQISSEVPQNLSASRPQDRQFILSSKKLLLSDSGFYLCAWSVQGSAPQHFGDGTRLSIL.